The clone carrying this T cell receptor beta chain has a single count. Sequencing used immunoSEQ multiplex PCR; TCRdb keeps in-frame clones, though not all of them. In the table there are roughly 250,000 clones, roughly 80% of which are singletons. The data stem from a study of blood T cell repertoires in COVID-19. Overall study: Both acute and convalescent COVID-19 samples were obtained from the United States, Italy and Spain.

V gave up 3 bases and J gave up 6 bases; unmatched junction bases: 4. This CDR3 comprises 13 residues. The germline V gene has CDR1 SEHNR and CDR2 FQNEAQ (reference sequence). The rearrangement links TRBV7-9 to TRBJ1-2; 7 bases align to TRBD1. The clonotype originates from an elderly woman with acute or convalescent COVID-19. Sequenced: peripheral blood. DNA for the CDR3: TGTGCCAGCAGCTTCACAGGGGTGGATGGCTACACCTTC. Residues: CASSFTGVDGYTF.